This T cell receptor beta chain was identified during a study of cytomegalovirus exposure and HLA in healthy donors. In germline, CDR1 is SQVTM, CDR2 ANQGSEA. This CDR3 is 12 amino acids long. Deletions cut 1 base from V and 5 bases from J, with 9 bases between. The PCR employed 60 Vbeta primers together with 13 Jbeta primers. Assay used: immunoSEQ multiplex PCR; TCRdb lists only in-frame clones, some missing. The sample records 200,000 or so clones, about 85% being singletons. This chain joins TRBV29-1 and TRBJ2-7; no clear D. The sequenced sample was PBMCs. The receptor's source is a man between 45 and 60 years old in good health and CMV-seronegative. Written as DNA, the CDR3 is TGCAGCGTTGAAGTCGGTAGCCACGAGCAGTACTTC. Its protein is CSVEVGSHEQYF.